These T cell receptor beta chains were read from a single sample in a study of PD-L1 blockade in urothelial cancer. Measured with immunoSEQ multiplex PCR; TCRdb has only the in-frame clones, and not every one. The table lists 95,000 to 150,000 clones, roughly 86% of them singletons, with roughly 2.3% in the top ten. Sequencing was performed on PBMCs, taken around atezolizumab (anti-PD-L1) treatment. Receptor source: a man aged 50 to 59 with urothelial cancer. Each CDR3 is given with its conserved first and last residue. A D gene is named only where the DNA matches it firmly.

>TRBD1|TRBV5-1
CASSLFPGGAYQETQYF
>.|TRBV15
CATSRASGPSTDTQYF
>TRBD1|TRBV4-2
CASSQDPGTDNQPQHF
>TRBD2|TRBV4-1
CASSQNQLAGGSDTQYF
>TRBD2|TRBV7-8
CASAGTSVNNEQFF
>.|TRBV28
CASSPPGSNQPQHF
>.|TRBV2
CASSTNSHNEQFF
>.|TRBV19
CASSIRGAGANVLTF
>TRBD1|TRBV2
CASSEGQGYNSPLHF
>.|TRBV14
CASSHLVTDTQYF
>.|TRBV19
CASLEADPSYGYTF
>TRBD2|TRBV5-5
CASSLEPGGSYEQYF
>.|TRBV30
CAWKTGWVQETQYF
>.|TRBV10-3
CAISESSWGAEAFF
>.|TRBV10-2
CASSESTGAYGYTF
>TRBD1|TRBV7-9
CASSITGVDTEAFF
>.|TRBV9
CASSTTGSPYYLASREKLFF